This T cell receptor beta chain was identified in a study of CD8+ T cells in alopecia areata. For the study at large: Patients in the study were on tofacitinib for 6 to 18 months, then off it for 6 months.

Extracted from the samples, RNA was reverse transcribed into cDNA to serve as the sequencing template. Using immunoSEQ multiplex PCR, the repertoire was profiled, and TCRdb retains in-frame clones only, with some absent. Of more than 90,000 clones in the sample, about 59% were seen once. Regarding this clone: Its antigen is unidentified.

The CDR3 is made up of 15 amino acids. The V end was cut by 1 base, the J end by 2 bases, with 12 bases between. From germline, CDR1 is SGHVS and CDR2 FNYEAQ. Study-wide results and caveats: Scalp clonality, along with expanded CD8+ clones among the top 100, was significantly decreased by tofacitinib.

Described treatment: oral pan-JAK inhibitor, 5-10 mg twice daily. Sequencing used CD8+ T cells sorted from blood, obtained at week 24, from a patient treated with tofacitinib. The sequence derives from a human donor with alopecia areata. The chain carries TRBV7-6 and TRBJ2-7; no reliable D call. This chain's CDR3 is CASSLGPTATYEQYF. The CDR3 DNA follows: TGTGCCAGCAGCTTAGGCCCGACTGCCACCTACGAGCAGTACTTC.